This T cell receptor beta chain stems from a study of shared clonotypes between healthy human individuals. General study findings and limits: The study generally estimated greater richness for naive than memory subsets.

Germline lookup yields CDR1 SGHVS and CDR2 FNYEAQ. V shed 1 base and J shed 6 bases, with 7 bases lying between them. The CDR3 spans 12 residues. CD45RO-negative CD8 cells positively selected for CCR7 made up the naive population, which excluded terminally differentiated effector memory CD45RA+ cells. With respect to this clone: Its target is unknown. The sample has other DNA sequences that encode this CDR3 too.

Across several immunoSEQ plates, the genomic DNA of each subset was split evenly. Per the original data handling: ImmunoSEQ only sent back junction sequences with no quality scores, so filtering was done differently. Sequenced by immunoSEQ multiplex PCR; TCRdb stores in-frame clones only, minus some. D and trimming were read from the DNA, whereas the V and J calls and clone size are those reported in that table. The sample lists about 700,000 clones, roughly 94% occurring once. The receptor's source is a man aged 25 to 45 in good health. Sequenced input: naive CD8+ T cells sorted from blood. The chain is built from TRBV7-6 and TRBJ2-7; D unclear. CDR3 sequence reads: CASSLESAEQYF. DNA of the CDR3: TGTGCCAGCAGCTTAGAATCCGCCGAGCAGTACTTC.